What follows are 20 T cell receptor beta chains derived from one specimen sequenced in a study of T cells in localized non-small cell lung cancer (dated by TCRdb to the early 2020s). The library was obtained by the immunoSEQ multiplex PCR assay. This immuneACCESS table, as held by TCRdb, lists in-frame sequences with V and J called but not all clones. Of the missing ones, under half trace to an unresolved V gene in checked studies; the others have no known cause. Across this sample there are about 6,000 clones, with around two fifths seen only once. The ten most abundant clones make up about 9.9% of the sample. The sample in question was lung tumor tissue, obtained before any cancer treatment. Source of these receptors: a woman aged 40-75 years with stage II squamous cell lung carcinoma.

In this sample, this clone turned up many times. The chain couples TRBV6-1 to TRBJ1-1; D unclear. Germline V gene lookup returns CDR1 MNHNS and CDR2 SASEGT. The germline V and J ends were trimmed by 0 bases and 0 bases, with 11 bases remaining between them. This CDR3 is built from 16 residues. The CDR3 DNA follows: TGTGCCAGCAGTGAAGCGTTAAGAGACCTGAACACTGAAGCTTTCTTT. The encoded protein is CASSEALRDLNTEAFF.

This clone was counted between two and nine times. The chain carries TRBV18 and TRBJ1-1, with D unclear. Germline V gene lookup returns CDR1 KGHSH and CDR2 LQKENI. The CDR3 totals 12 residues. The V and J ends lost 3 bases and 11 bases respectively, with 13 bases between them. The CDR3, as DNA: TGTGCCAGCTCACCGCCGGGCCCCTGGGCTTTCTTT. The encoded protein is CASSPPGPWAFF.

This clone has more than one count but fewer than ten. The V gene is TRBV6-8, the J gene TRBJ2-1, with a tentative D call TRBD2 (7 bases). Germline CDR1 is MNHGY and CDR2 is SAAAGT. Trimming left V 0 bases short and J 8 bases short, with 17 bases between. CDR3 length: 16 amino acids. The CDR3, as DNA: TGTGCCAGCAGTTACTCAACAGGGAGGGTAGCGGATGAGCAGTTCTTC. Its translation: CASSYSTGRVADEQFF.

J is TRBJ1-1 and V is TRBV11-3; 9 bases fit TRBD1. CDR1 is SGHNT and CDR2 is YENEEA in the germline V gene. The trim removed 4 bases at V and 1 base at J, leaving 7 bases unmatched. This CDR3 has 16 residues. The CDR3 DNA sequence: TGTGCCAGCAGCTCGGGACAGGGAGTAAGGAACACTGAAGCTTTCTTT. This gives the protein CASSSGQGVRNTEAFF.

This rearrangement joins TRBV19 to TRBJ1-6; D might be TRBD1 (5 bases). The CDR3 has 15 residues. V was shortened by 3 bases and J by 9 bases, with 15 bases between the two germline ends. CDR1 and CDR2 (germline): LNHDA, SQIVND (reference sequence). In DNA, the CDR3 is TGTGCCAGTAGTATGTCCAACGTTCAGGGTTCACCCCTCCACTTT. This sequence encodes CASSMSNVQGSPLHF.

The chain joins TRBV6-8 to TRBJ2-7, with 11 positions matching TRBD1. Per germline, CDR1 MNHGY and CDR2 SAAAGT. Germline trimming cut 7 bases from V and 3 bases from J; bases unmatched to any gene: 5. CDR3 length equals 14 residues. The CDR3 DNA is TGTGCCAGCACCACAGGGACAGGGGGCTACGAGCAGTACTTC. Its protein product is CASTTGTGGYEQYF.

The sample holds a few counts of this clone. This chain joins TRBV1 and TRBJ1-1. TRBV1 is marked as a pseudogene. This CDR3 is 15 amino acids long. CDR3 region: CASSQERGAGTEAFF. The CDR3 region has the DNA TGCGCCAGCAGCCAAGAACGAGGGGCTGGTACTGAAGCTTTCTTT.

This chain joins TRBV25-1 and TRBJ1-1, with D uncertain. Germline V CDR1 and CDR2: MGHDK, SYGVNS. The CDR3 covers 12 residues. Trimming pared 6 bases from V and 1 base from J, leaving 6 bases between. The CDR3 is CASSGSNTEAFF. The CDR3 DNA reads as TGTGCCAGCAGCGGATCGAACACTGAAGCTTTCTTT. The full variable domain, in which reference TRBV25-1 and TRBJ1-1 provide the parts outside the CDR3, is EADIYQTPRYLVIGTGKKITLECSQTMGHDKMYWYQQDPGMELHLIHYSYGVNSTEKGDLSSESTVSRIRTEHFPLTLESARPSHTSQYLCASSGSNTEAFFGQGTRLTVV.

The V gene is TRBV29-1, the J gene TRBJ2-2, with D perhaps TRBD2 (6 bases). With 4 bases removed from V and 2 bases from J, the gap between germline ends came to 14 bases. The CDR3 totals 15 residues. CDR1 is SQVTM and CDR2 is ANQGSEA in the germline V gene. CDR3 in amino acids: CSVGHSGANTGELFF. DNA for the CDR3: TGCAGCGTTGGGCATAGCGGTGCAAACACCGGGGAGCTGTTTTTT.

This clone was recorded once. This rearrangement joins TRBV5-1 to TRBJ1-1; 9 bases line up with TRBD1. The CDR3 length is 14 residues. V shed 1 base and J 6 bases; nucleotides not matched to a gene: 4. The germline V gene has CDR1 SGHRS and CDR2 YFSETQ. The CDR3 coding sequence is TGCGCCAGCAGCTTGAGGGGACAGGGAGCTGAAGCTTTCTTT. This translates into CASSLRGQGAEAFF. Supplemented by reference TRBV5-1 and TRBJ1-1, the full variable domain reads KAGVTQTPRYLIKTRGQQVTLSCSPISGHRSVSWYQQTPGQGLQFLFEYFSETQRNKGNFPGRFSGRQFSNSRSEMNVSTLELGDSALYLCASSLRGQGAEAFFGQGTRLTVV.

The rearrangement uses TRBV14 and TRBJ2-7; D unresolved. Trimming removed 5 bases at V and 3 bases at J, with 14 bases between. Germline-derived CDR1 and CDR2 are SGHDN and FVKESK. This CDR3 spans 14 amino acids. The DNA for the CDR3 is TGTGCCAGCAGCGAACGGACGGCTAGCTACGAGCAGTACTTC. Its protein is CASSERTASYEQYF. The whole variable domain, remainder taken from reference TRBV14 and TRBJ2-7, is EAGVTQFPSHSVIEKGQTVTLRCDPISGHDNLYWYRRVMGKEIKFLLHFVKESKQDESGMPNNRFLAERTGGTYSTLKVQPAELEDSGVYFCASSERTASYEQYFGPGTRLTVT.

The V and J genes are TRBV28 and TRBJ2-5; 8 bases align to TRBD2. With V trimmed by 7 bases and J by 2 bases, 15 bases remained unmatched. CDR1 and CDR2 (germline): MDHEN, SYDVKM. The CDR3 is made up of 17 amino acids. The CDR3 loop is CASTGRKGREGQETQYF. The CDR3, as DNA: TGTGCCAGCACGGGGAGGAAGGGACGGGAGGGACAAGAGACCCAGTACTTC.

This clone ranks as medium-sized. This rearrangement joins TRBV11-3 to TRBJ2-1, with 9 bases lining up with TRBD1. The CDR3 runs to 16 residues. Germline CDR1 and CDR2: SGHNT and YENEEA. The V segment lost 5 bases and the J segment 5 bases; nucleotides outside the gene matches: 10. The CDR3 DNA reads TGTGCCAGCAGCCATACCGGGACAGGGTACAACAATGAGCAGTTCTTC. It yields the protein CASSHTGTGYNNEQFF.

This clone has only a few counts. The chain is built from TRBV6-8 and TRBJ2-5; D remains ambiguous. V gave up 7 bases and J gave up 7 bases, with 13 bases separating them. Looked up from germline, CDR1 is MNHGY and CDR2 is SAAAGT. CDR3 size: 12 residues. Here the CDR3 DNA reads TGTGCCAGCAAGACCCCCGTGGGGACCCAGTACTTC. This translates into CASKTPVGTQYF.

This clone was counted between two and nine times. The gene calls are TRBV5-1 and TRBJ1-4; D uncertain. CDR3 size: 15 residues. V gave up 0 bases and J gave up 5 bases, with 11 bases separating them. Germline CDR1 and CDR2: SGHRS and YFSETQ. The CDR3 protein is CASSLAATPNEKLFF. The CDR3 DNA reads TGCGCCAGCAGCTTGGCGGCAACTCCGAATGAAAAACTGTTTTTT.

This clone was counted between two and nine times. This rearrangement joins TRBV27 to TRBJ1-6, with D perhaps matching TRBD1 (6 bases). V was cut by 5 bases and J by 11 bases, with 13 bases left in between. Per germline, CDR1 MNHEY and CDR2 SMNVEV (reference sequence). The CDR3 spans 13 residues. CDR3 sequence reads: CASSTTGRPPLHF. The CDR3 coding sequence is TGTGCCAGCAGTACCACAGGGCGGCCACCCCTCCACTTT.

The V call is TRBV19, the J call TRBJ2-1, with 7 nucleotides matching TRBD1. The junction had 4 bases not matched to a gene; V was cut back by 6 bases and J by 2 bases. The CDR3 consists of 14 residues. Per the germline V gene, CDR1 is LNHDA and CDR2 is SQIVND (reference sequence). CDR3 amino acids: CASRRTGTYNEQFF. The CDR3 bases are TGTGCCAGTAGGCGGACAGGAACCTACAATGAGCAGTTCTTC.

V usage is TRBV9 and J usage is TRBJ2-1; the match to TRBD1 covers 7 bases. In germline, CDR1 is SGDLS, CDR2 YYNGEE. V lost 6 bases, J lost 14 bases, and 11 bases stayed unmatched. The CDR3 runs 12 residues. The CDR3 DNA reads TGTGCCAGCACCATGACAGGGTTCCCGGAGTTCTTC. This encodes CASTMTGFPEFF.

V usage is TRBV18 and J usage is TRBJ1-5; D gene unclear. The germline CDR1 and CDR2 sequences are KGHSH and LQKENI. The V gene lost 2 bases and the J gene lost 5 bases, with 7 bases spanning the gap. This CDR3 comprises 13 residues. CDR3 sequence: CASSPMRDQPQHF. CDR3 sequence (DNA): TGTGCCAGCTCACCAATGAGGGATCAGCCCCAGCATTTT.

Judged by abundance, this clone is medium-sized. V and J are TRBV30 and TRBJ2-7; tentative D call: TRBD1 (5 bases). V was cut by 4 bases and J by 3 bases, with 13 bases left in between. The CDR3 has 13 residues. Germline V gene data show CDR1 as GTSNPN and CDR2 as SVGIG (reference sequence). This CDR3 reads CAWKTPGNYEQYF. The CDR3 nucleotides are TGTGCCTGGAAAACCCCAGGGAACTACGAGCAGTACTTC.